This TCR beta chain was recorded in a study of T cells in Graves' hyperthyroidism and ophthalmopathy. RNA transcripts were the template for amplifying TCR beta CDR3 regions. HTBI primers drove first-round RT-PCR of the TCR CDR3. TCRdb passed the multiplex PCR reads through MiXCR, listing each CDR3 protein once. The sample lists approximately 710,000 distinct CDR3 sequences; 15% to 20% were seen once. Trimming cost V 3 bases and J 8 bases, with 9 bases left between them. Germline CDR1 and CDR2: GTSNPN and SVGIG (reference sequence). CDR3 length: 11 amino acids. This clonotype has only a few counts. The clonotype was recovered from a man aged 50 or older with Graves' hyperthyroidism. This chain uses TRBV30 with TRBJ2-3, with D tentatively TRBD1 or TRBD2 (5 bases each). The sequenced sample consisted of blood. The DNA for the CDR3 is TGTGCCTGGAGAAGAGGGGTTACGCAGTATTTT. It specifies CAWRRGVTQYF.